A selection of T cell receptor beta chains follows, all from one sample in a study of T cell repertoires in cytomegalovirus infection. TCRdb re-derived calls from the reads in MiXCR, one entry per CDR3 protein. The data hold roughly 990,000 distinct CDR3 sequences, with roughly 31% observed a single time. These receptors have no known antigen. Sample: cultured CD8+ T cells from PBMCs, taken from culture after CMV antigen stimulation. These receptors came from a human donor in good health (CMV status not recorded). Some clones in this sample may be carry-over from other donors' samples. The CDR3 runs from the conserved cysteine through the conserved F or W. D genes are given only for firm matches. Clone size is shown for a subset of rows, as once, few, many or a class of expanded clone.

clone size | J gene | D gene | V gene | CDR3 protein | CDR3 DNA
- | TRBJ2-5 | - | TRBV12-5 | CASGLDRLWQETQYF | TGTGCTAGTGGTTTGGACAGGCTTTGGCAAGAGACCCAGTACTTC
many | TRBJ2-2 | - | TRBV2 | CATERDTGELFF | TGTGCAACTGAAAGGGACACCGGGGAGCTGTTTTTT
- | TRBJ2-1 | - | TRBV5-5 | CASSLELAYNEQFF | TGTGCCAGCAGCTTGGAACTAGCTTACAATGAGCAGTTCTTC
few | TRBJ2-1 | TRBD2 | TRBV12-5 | CASGWTSAERSYNEQFF | TGTGCTAGTGGTTGGACTAGCGCTGAACGCTCCTACAATGAGCAGTTCTTC
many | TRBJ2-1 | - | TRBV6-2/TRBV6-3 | CASSFGQSSYNEQFF | TGTGCCAGCAGTTTCGGACAGAGCTCCTACAATGAGCAGTTCTTC
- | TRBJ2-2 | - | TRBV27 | CAREHGELFF | TGTGCCAGAGAACACGGGGAGCTGTTTTTT
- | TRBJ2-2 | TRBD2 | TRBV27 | CASSFFRGENTGELFF | TGTGCCAGCAGTTTCTTTCGGGGGGAGAACACCGGGGAGCTGTTTTTT
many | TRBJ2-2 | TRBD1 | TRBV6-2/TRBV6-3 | CASSYDRANTGELFF | TGTGCCAGCAGTTATGACAGGGCGAACACCGGGGAGCTGTTTTTT
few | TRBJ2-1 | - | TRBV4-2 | CASSQDFRGNEQFF | TGTGCCAGCAGCCAAGATTTTCGGGGCAATGAGCAGTTCTTC
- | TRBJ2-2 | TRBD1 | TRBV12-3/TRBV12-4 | CASSFETGSNTGELFF | TGTGCCAGCAGTTTCGAGACAGGGTCGAACACCGGGGAGCTGTTTTTT
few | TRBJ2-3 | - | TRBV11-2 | CASSLDVEYTDTQYF | TGTGCCAGCAGCTTAGATGTGGAATACACAGATACGCAGTATTTT
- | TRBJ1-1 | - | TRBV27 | CASSFIKGSVAFF | TGTGCCAGCAGTTTTATCAAGGGGTCAGTAGCTTTCTTT
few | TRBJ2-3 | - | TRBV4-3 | CASSLLDFPRDTQYF | TGCGCCAGCAGCCTCCTGGACTTCCCCCGGGATACGCAGTATTTT
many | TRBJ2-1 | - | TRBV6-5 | CASSYGISSPQEYNEQFF | TGTGCCAGCAGTTACGGTATTTCCTCGCCCCAAGAGTACAATGAGCAGTTCTTC